The 19 T cell receptor beta chains below were found in one sample sequenced in a study of T cell changes during pregnancy in multiple sclerosis. Repertoires were generated with immunoSEQ multiplex PCR, while TCRdb's copy carries only in-frame clones and drops some. Among 45,000 to 60,000 clones listed, 93% were seen once. The material was peripheral blood, obtained in the second trimester of pregnancy. These TCRs come from a female donor with multiple sclerosis, enrolled in a pregnancy study.

In this sample, this clone turned up once. The chain recombines TRBV27 with TRBJ1-4; no firm D call. V was trimmed by 7 bases and J by 1 base, leaving 16 bases between them. Per the germline V gene, CDR1 is MNHEY and CDR2 is SMNVEV (reference sequence). CDR3 size: 16 residues. For the CDR3, the DNA is TGTGCCAGCACCCAGTGGGGAGTTGGAACTAATGAAAAACTGTTTTTT. Protein product: CASTQWGVGTNEKLFF.

The V call is TRBV6-1, the J call TRBJ2-6; D is perhaps TRBD2 (5 bases). This CDR3 has 17 residues. V dropped 3 bases and J dropped 0 bases, with 12 bases sitting between them. The germline V gene encodes CDR1 MNHNS and CDR2 SASEGT. DNA for the CDR3: TGTGCCAGCAGTGAGATATTTCGGGGCTCTGGGGCCAACGTCCTGACTTTC. This gives the protein CASSEIFRGSGANVLTF.

DNA for the CDR3: TGTGCCAGTAGTATAGTGAGGGGGAATGAGCAGTTCTTC. Its protein is CASSIVRGNEQFF. The chain combines TRBV19 with TRBJ2-1, with D possibly being TRBD1 (6 bases). Trimming shortened V by 1 base and J by 7 bases, and 8 bases separated the two germline ends. CDR1 is LNHDA and CDR2 is SQIVND in the germline V gene (reference sequence). This CDR3 has 13 residues.

The genes are TRBV5-1 and TRBJ2-1; TRBD2 agrees at 12 bases. Germline CDR1 and CDR2: SGHRS and YFSETQ. CDR3 length: 16 amino acids. V gave up 5 bases and J gave up 7 bases; unmatched junction bases: 10. The DNA of the CDR3 is TGCGCCAGCAGTCGAAAGAGACTAGCGGGAGATAATGAGCAGTTCTTC. Residues: CASSRKRLAGDNEQFF.

V and J are TRBV29-1 and TRBJ2-2; D uncertain. CDR1 and CDR2 (germline): SQVTM, ANQGSEA. V shed 5 bases and J shed 2 bases, with 6 bases lying between them. This CDR3 is 12 amino acids long. Here the CDR3 DNA reads TGCAGCGTTTTAGTTAACACCGGGGAGCTGTTTTTT. It encodes CSVLVNTGELFF.

The chain links TRBV18 to TRBJ1-1; D is possibly TRBD1 (5 bases). Trimming pared 6 bases from V and 5 bases from J, leaving 16 bases between. The CDR3 totals 14 residues. Looked up from germline, CDR1 is KGHSH and CDR2 is LQKENI. This chain's CDR3 is CASSPIQEGTEAFF. Here the CDR3 DNA reads TGTGCCAGCTCGCCGATACAGGAAGGTACTGAAGCTTTCTTT.

The V and J genes are TRBV14 and TRBJ1-1, with D tentatively TRBD1 (5 bases). V dropped 2 bases and J dropped 6 bases, with 16 bases sitting between them. Germline CDR1 is SGHDN and CDR2 is FVKESK. The CDR3 consists of 15 residues. The DNA of the CDR3 is TGTGCCAGCAGCCAACTGGTGGGGCCTCTCCCTGAAGCTTTCTTT. Amino acids: CASSQLVGPLPEAFF.

This clone was observed a few times. The genes are TRBV27 and TRBJ1-2; tentative D call: TRBD1 (5 bases). Trimming removed 6 bases from V and 8 bases from J, with 22 bases in between. Germline CDR1 and CDR2: MNHEY and SMNVEV (reference sequence). This CDR3 contains 15 residues. The CDR3 nucleotides read TGTGCCAGCAGGGATGCACTCCCAGGGTACTCGGGCTACACCTTC. This encodes CASRDALPGYSGYTF.

The chain combines TRBV7-2 with TRBJ1-5; D gene ambiguous. CDR1 is SGHTA, CDR2 FQGNSA, per germline. V was pared by 1 base and J by 7 bases, with 8 bases between. The CDR3 consists of 13 residues. This chain's CDR3 is CASSLGVRQPQHF. CDR3 in DNA: TGTGCCAGCAGCTTAGGAGTACGGCAGCCCCAGCATTTT.

The genes are TRBV18 and TRBJ1-1, with D tentatively TRBD1 (6 bases). This CDR3 has 16 amino acids. Germline V gene sequence: CDR1 KGHSH, CDR2 LQKENI. V lost 3 bases to trimming and J lost 1 base, with 15 bases between them. CDR3 nucleotides: TGTGCCAGCTCACCGGGAACAGGGAGGGGGAACACTGAAGCTTTCTTT. It specifies CASSPGTGRGNTEAFF.

This sequence joins TRBV27 and TRBJ2-3; the D is unclear. Germline values: CDR1 MNHEY, CDR2 SMNVEV (reference sequence). Between the trimmed V and J ends, which lost 11 bases and 1 base, there was a span of 10 bases. This CDR3 is 12 amino acids long. CDR3 amino acids: CAVGQGTDTQYF. In DNA, the CDR3 is TGTGCCGTAGGCCAGGGCACAGATACGCAGTATTTT.

The rearrangement links TRBV6-1 to TRBJ1-1; possible D gene TRBD1, 6 bases. CDR1 and CDR2 from the germline V gene are MNHNS and SASEGT. V lost 5 bases and J lost 3, with 16 bases in between. This CDR3 spans 15 amino acids. CDR3 nucleotides: TGTGCCAGCAGTCCTACAGGGAGAGGGGACACTGAAGCTTTCTTT. Translated: CASSPTGRGDTEAFF.

The rearrangement joins TRBV11-3 to TRBJ2-1, with 7 bases matching TRBD2. J was trimmed by 6 bases and V by 1 base; bases with no gene match: 6. This CDR3 contains 15 residues. Germline values: CDR1 SGHNT, CDR2 YENEEA. The CDR3 DNA sequence: TGTGCCAGCAGCTTAGGGGGGGGTAGCGGCAATGAGCAGTTCTTC. It specifies CASSLGGGSGNEQFF. The variable domain in full, completed from reference TRBV11-3 and TRBJ2-1, reads EAGVVQSPRYKIIEKKQPVAFWCNPISGHNTLYWYLQNLGQGPELLIRYENEEAVDDSQLPKDRFSAERLKGVDSTLKIQPAELGDSAVYLCASSLGGGSGNEQFFGPGTRLTVL.

This chain links TRBV29-1 with TRBJ1-1, with a weak D call TRBD1 (5 bases). Between the trimmed V and J ends, which lost 7 bases and 5 bases, there was a span of 17 bases. There are 13 residues in the CDR3. Germline assignment: CDR1 SQVTM and CDR2 ANQGSEA. The CDR3 reads CSAHLGGGTEAFF. CDR3 in DNA: TGCAGCGCTCACTTGGGGGGAGGAACTGAAGCTTTCTTT.

A few counts support this clone. The rearrangement links TRBV5-6 to TRBJ1-1; D not certain. CDR1 and CDR2 from the germline V gene are SGHDT and YYEEEE. V was shortened by 0 bases and J by 0 bases, with 3 bases between the two germline ends. CDR3 length equals 13 residues. The DNA for the CDR3 is TGTGCCAGCAGCTTGGAGCTGAACACTGAAGCTTTCTTT. Translating it yields CASSLELNTEAFF.

This sequence joins TRBV7-2 and TRBJ2-3; 8 nucleotides align to TRBD2. This CDR3 comprises 17 residues. The germline V gene encodes CDR1 SGHTA and CDR2 FQGNSA. The ends lost 0 bases at V and 5 bases at J; junction bases unmatched: 10. The CDR3 DNA sequence: TGTGCCAGCAGCTTAGCGCTTAGAGCGGGAGCGGGAGATACGCAGTATTTT. Protein: CASSLALRAGAGDTQYF.

The rearrangement links TRBV7-9 to TRBJ1-1; D unclear. This CDR3 has 14 amino acids. V was clipped by 6 bases and J by 1 base, with 12 bases between them. Germline V gene lookup returns CDR1 SEHNR and CDR2 FQNEAQ (reference sequence). The CDR3 spells CASRADTENTEAFF. CDR3 DNA sequence: TGTGCCAGCAGGGCTGATACAGAGAACACTGAAGCTTTCTTT.

This chain joins TRBV15 and TRBJ2-2, with 15 nucleotides matching TRBD2. V was clipped by 5 bases and J by 5 bases; unmatched bases: 15. This CDR3 contains 20 residues. Germline loops: CDR1 LNHNV, CDR2 YYDKDF (reference sequence). DNA for the CDR3: TGTGCCACCAGCCGAGGGCAGGGCCGCGGACTAGCGGGAGGGACCGGGGAGCTGTTTTTT. It specifies CATSRGQGRGLAGGTGELFF.

The chain uses TRBV5-4 and TRBJ2-7, with D perhaps matching TRBD2 (5 bases). CDR3 length: 14 residues. V dropped 2 bases and J dropped 0 bases, with 9 bases sitting between them. From germline, CDR1 is SGHNT and CDR2 YYREEE (reference sequence). The CDR3 is CASSFSEYSYEQYF. The CDR3 coding sequence is TGTGCCAGCAGCTTTAGCGAATACTCCTACGAGCAGTACTTC. The variable domain in full, with the rest retrieved from reference TRBV5-4 and TRBJ2-7, is ETGVTQSPTHLIKTRGQQVTLRCSSQSGHNTVSWYQQALGQGPQFIFQYYREEENGRGNFPPRFSGLQFPNYSSELNVNALELDDSALYLCASSFSEYSYEQYFGPGTRLTVT.